This T cell receptor beta chain was obtained from a study of blood T cells in healthy people across ages. Next came a second PCR, run for roughly 6 to 11 cycles, which used a sample-barcoded 5' primer along with a J-beta primer mix. TCRdb reanalysed the 5' RACE reads using MiXCR and keeps one entry per CDR3 protein. The table includes 2 million or so distinct CDR3 sequences, 40% to 55% detected once. The CDR3 spans 16 residues. Germline V gene data show CDR1 as LGHNA and CDR2 as YSLEER. V lost 3 bases and J lost 0, with 9 bases in between. The clonotype comes from a middle-aged woman in good health. The chain carries TRBV4-3 and TRBJ1-6; TRBD1 is a possible D gene (5 bases). The source material was blood. The chain's CDR3 is CASSQLTDSYNSPLHF. In nucleotides, the CDR3 is TGCGCCAGCAGCCAGCTGACAGACTCCTATAATTCACCCCTCCACTTT.